A selection of T cell receptor beta chains follows, all from one sample in a study of T cell responses to AZD1222 COVID-19 vaccine. TCRdb's copy holds only in-frame clones and misses some; the assay was immunoSEQ multiplex PCR. Seen here are about 170,000 clones, over 90% observed once, and the top ten hold around 4.3%. The sequences come from peripheral blood, collected on day 0 of AZD1222 vaccination. Every receptor here comes from an adult in good health. Each CDR3 is given with its conserved first and last residue. The D gene is left open where the match is weak. Size is omitted from some rows. Given values are once, few, many or a class for expanded clones.

clone size	V gene	J gene	D gene	CDR3 protein	CDR3 DNA
NA	TRBV11-2	TRBJ1-2	TRBD1	CASSFRGPNYGYTF	TGTGCCAGCAGCTTCAGGGGGCCTAACTATGGCTACACCTTC
once	TRBV29-1	TRBJ1-2	NA	CSVELAEQYYGYTF	TGCAGCGTTGAATTGGCGGAACAATACTATGGCTACACCTTC
NA	TRBV5-4	TRBJ1-1	NA	CASSLRQNPIGTEAFF	TGTGCCAGCAGCTTGAGGCAGAACCCGATCGGAACTGAAGCTTTCTTT
NA	TRBV7-9	TRBJ1-1	TRBD1	CASSLTGRNTEAFF	TGTGCCAGCAGCTTGACAGGGAGGAACACTGAAGCTTTCTTT
NA	TRBV4-1	TRBJ1-1	NA	CASSQAPQGGTEAFF	TGCGCCAGCAGCCAAGCCCCCCAGGGTGGCACTGAAGCTTTCTTT
NA	TRBV30	TRBJ1-2	NA	CAWSVPGAAGYTF	TGTGCCTGGAGTGTACCAGGGGCCGCTGGCTACACCTTC
NA	TRBV28	TRBJ1-2	NA	CASLGHSTFDYGYTF	TGTGCCAGTCTTGGACATTCGACTTTCGACTATGGCTACACCTTC
NA	TRBV12-3/TRBV12-4	TRBJ1-4	NA	CASSLGVEEKLFF	TGTGCCAGCAGTTTAGGGGTAGAGGAAAAACTGTTTTTT
NA	TRBV13	TRBJ2-7	NA	CASSLGPRLAYEQYF	TGTGCCAGCAGCTTAGGCCCTAGACTTGCCTACGAGCAGTACTTC
NA	TRBV12-3/TRBV12-4	TRBJ1-2	NA	CASSSRRTGGYTF	TGTGCCAGCAGTTCTCGCCGAACGGGAGGCTACACCTTC
NA	TRBV18	TRBJ2-1	TRBD2	CASLGGGYNEQFF	TGTGCCAGCCTCGGGGGGGGCTACAATGAGCAGTTCTTC
NA	TRBV3-1/TRBV3-2	TRBJ2-7	TRBD2	CASSLLGTSGTSYEQYF	TGTGCCAGCAGCCTTCTCGGGACTAGCGGGACATCCTACGAGCAGTACTTC
NA	TRBV6-4	TRBJ1-2	TRBD1	CASSESGTGRRYTF	TGTGCCAGCAGTGAATCGGGGACAGGGAGGCGCTACACCTTC
NA	TRBV7-6	TRBJ2-1	TRBD2	CASSLLRSGRAWYNEQFF	TGTGCCAGCAGCTTACTCCGTAGCGGGAGGGCCTGGTACAATGAGCAGTTCTTC
NA	TRBV5-1	TRBJ1-3	NA	CASSLGSKGNTIYF	TGCGCCAGCAGCTTGGGTTCGAAAGGAAACACCATATATTTT
NA	TRBV5-1	TRBJ1-2	NA	CASSPGGEGYGYTF	TGCGCCAGCAGCCCGGGCGGTGAGGGCTATGGCTACACCTTC
NA	TRBV19	TRBJ1-4	TRBD1	CASRTGTGEEKLFF	TGTGCCAGTAGGACCGGGACAGGGGAAGAAAAACTGTTTTTT
NA	TRBV4-1	TRBJ2-7	NA	CASSQDNGLNSYEQYF	TGCGCCAGCAGCCAAGACAATGGGCTTAACTCCTACGAGCAGTACTTC
NA	TRBV7-2	TRBJ1-3	TRBD1	CASSLNSGTGLYF	TGTGCCAGCAGCTTAAACTCCGGGACAGGGTTATATTTT
NA	TRBV19	TRBJ2-5	TRBD2	CASTRTSGRKETQYF	TGTGCCAGTACCCGGACTAGCGGGCGCAAAGAGACCCAGTACTTC
NA	TRBV7-2	TRBJ2-3	NA	CASSQRSQVTQYF	TGTGCCAGCAGCCAAAGATCTCAGGTTACGCAGTATTTT
NA	TRBV12-3/TRBV12-4	TRBJ1-2	NA	CASSLATNYGYTF	TGTGCCAGCAGTTTGGCCACTAACTATGGCTACACCTTC
NA	TRBV11-3	TRBJ1-1	NA	CASSRDHGENTEAFF	TGTGCCAGCAGCCGCGATCATGGGGAGAACACTGAAGCTTTCTTT
NA	TRBV2	TRBJ2-7	NA	CASTPRIFGVSEQYF	TGTGCCAGCACCCCTCGGATTTTTGGGGTCTCCGAGCAGTACTTC
NA	TRBV3-1/TRBV3-2	TRBJ2-7	TRBD2	CASSLRGGSPYEQYF	TGTGCCAGCAGCCTACGAGGCGGGAGCCCCTACGAGCAGTACTTC
NA	TRBV6-5	TRBJ1-1	NA	CASSYSSWGTEAFF	TGTGCCAGCAGTTACTCGAGTTGGGGGACTGAAGCTTTCTTT
NA	TRBV5-4	TRBJ2-2	TRBD1	CASSDRGRDTGELFF	TGTGCCAGCAGCGACAGGGGGCGCGACACCGGGGAGCTGTTTTTT
NA	TRBV5-8	TRBJ1-1	NA	CASSSPYSKAFF	TGTGCCAGCAGCTCACCCTACTCGAAGGCTTTCTTT
NA	TRBV7-9	TRBJ1-2	TRBD1	CASSYLPGGDNYGYTF	TGTGCCAGCAGCTACCTCCCAGGGGGGGATAACTATGGCTACACCTTC
once	TRBV7-6	TRBJ1-1	TRBD1	CASSPRTGWRYTEAFF	TGTGCCAGCAGCCCCCGGACAGGTTGGCGGTACACTGAAGCTTTCTTT
NA	TRBV21-1	TRBJ1-1	NA	CASGTGLNTEAFF	TGTGCCAGCGGGACAGGGCTGAACACTGAAGCTTTCTTT
NA	TRBV5-1	TRBJ1-2	NA	CASSPGQGYTF	TGCGCCAGCAGTCCCGGCCAGGGCTACACCTTC
NA	TRBV5-1	TRBJ1-6	NA	CASSLGTVLHF	TGCGCCAGCAGCTTGGGGACAGTCCTCCACTTT
NA	TRBV18	TRBJ2-3	NA	CASSPQDTDTQYF	TGTGCCAGCTCACCACAGGACACAGATACGCAGTATTTT
NA	TRBV3-1/TRBV3-2	TRBJ2-2	TRBD2	CASSPGLAGDTGELFF	TGTGCCAGCAGCCCAGGACTAGCGGGGGACACCGGGGAGCTGTTTTTT
once	TRBV29-1	TRBJ2-6	TRBD1	CSVLNRDRDWGANVLTF	TGCAGCGTGTTAAATAGGGACAGGGATTGGGGGGCCAACGTCCTGACTTTC
NA	TRBV19	TRBJ1-5	TRBD1	CASSRTGSNQPQHF	TGTGCCAGTAGTAGGACAGGAAGCAATCAGCCCCAGCATTTT
once	TRBV12-5	TRBJ2-1	NA	CASGARGGSNEQFF	TGTGCTAGTGGTGCCAGGGGGGGGTCCAATGAGCAGTTCTTC
NA	TRBV3-1/TRBV3-2	TRBJ2-1	NA	CASSQDGGISYNEQFF	TGTGCCAGCAGCCAAGATGGGGGGATCTCCTACAATGAGCAGTTCTTC
NA	TRBV15	TRBJ1-2	NA	CATSRNTGANYGYTF	TGTGCCACCAGCAGAAATACTGGGGCTAACTATGGCTACACCTTC
NA	TRBV6-5	TRBJ2-7	NA	CASNQRASEQYF	TGTGCCAGCAACCAGCGGGCTTCCGAGCAGTACTTC
NA	TRBV6-6	TRBJ2-3	NA	CASSWALDTQYF	TGTGCCAGCAGTTGGGCACTGGATACGCAGTATTTT
NA	TRBV27	TRBJ1-3	NA	CASSLGYLSNTIYF	TGTGCCAGCAGTCTGGGCTACCTTAGTAACACCATATATTTT
NA	TRBV7-7	TRBJ1-6	NA	CASSLAGPRAYNSPLHF	TGTGCCAGCAGCTTAGCGGGGCCCCGGGCCTATAATTCACCCCTCCACTTT
NA	TRBV7-9	TRBJ1-2	TRBD1	CASSPTGGHQRYGYTF	TGTGCCAGCAGCCCGACAGGGGGCCATCAGCGTTATGGCTACACCTTC